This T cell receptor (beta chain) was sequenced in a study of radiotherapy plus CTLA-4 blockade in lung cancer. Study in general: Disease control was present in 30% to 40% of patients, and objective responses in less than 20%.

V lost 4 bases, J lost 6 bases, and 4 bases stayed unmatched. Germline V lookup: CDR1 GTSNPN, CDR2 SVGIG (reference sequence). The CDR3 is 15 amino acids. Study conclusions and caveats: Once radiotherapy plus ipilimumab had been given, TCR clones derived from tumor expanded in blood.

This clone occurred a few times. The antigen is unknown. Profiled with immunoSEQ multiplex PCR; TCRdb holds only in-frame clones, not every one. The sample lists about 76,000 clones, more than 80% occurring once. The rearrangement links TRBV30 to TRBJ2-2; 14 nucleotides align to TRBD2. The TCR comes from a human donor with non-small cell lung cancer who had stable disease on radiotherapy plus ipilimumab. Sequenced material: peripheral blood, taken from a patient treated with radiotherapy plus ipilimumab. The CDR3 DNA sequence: TGTGCCTGGACCCCGGGACTAGCGGGAGCCGGGGAGCTGTTTTTT. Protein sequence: CAWTPGLAGAGELFF.